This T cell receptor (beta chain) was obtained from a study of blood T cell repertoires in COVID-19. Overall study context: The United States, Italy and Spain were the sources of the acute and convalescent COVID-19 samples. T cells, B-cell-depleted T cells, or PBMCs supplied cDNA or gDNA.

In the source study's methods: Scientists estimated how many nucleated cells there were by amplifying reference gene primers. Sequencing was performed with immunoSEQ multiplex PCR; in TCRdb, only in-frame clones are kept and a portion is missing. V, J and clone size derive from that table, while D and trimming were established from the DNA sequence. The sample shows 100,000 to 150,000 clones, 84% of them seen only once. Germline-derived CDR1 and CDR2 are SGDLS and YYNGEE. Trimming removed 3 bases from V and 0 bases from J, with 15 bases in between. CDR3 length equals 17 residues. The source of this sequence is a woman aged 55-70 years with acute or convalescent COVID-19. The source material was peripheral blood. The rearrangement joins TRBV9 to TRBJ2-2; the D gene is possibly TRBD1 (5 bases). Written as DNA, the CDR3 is TGTGCCAGCAGCGCCACTACATTAGGGGCGAACACCGGGGAGCTGTTTTTT. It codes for CASSATTLGANTGELFF.